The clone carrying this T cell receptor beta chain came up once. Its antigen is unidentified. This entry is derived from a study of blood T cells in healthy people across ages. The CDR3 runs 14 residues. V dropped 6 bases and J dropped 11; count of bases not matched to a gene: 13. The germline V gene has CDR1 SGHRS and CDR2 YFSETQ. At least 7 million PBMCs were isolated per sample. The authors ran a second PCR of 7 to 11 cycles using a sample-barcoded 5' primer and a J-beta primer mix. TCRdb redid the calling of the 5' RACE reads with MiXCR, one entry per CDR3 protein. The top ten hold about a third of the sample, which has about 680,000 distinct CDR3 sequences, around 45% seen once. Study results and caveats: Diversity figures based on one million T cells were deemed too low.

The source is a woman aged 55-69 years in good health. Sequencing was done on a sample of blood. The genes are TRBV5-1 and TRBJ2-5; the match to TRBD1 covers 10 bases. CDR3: CASIRDRGFGEQYF. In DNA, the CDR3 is TGCGCCAGCATTAGGGACAGGGGTTTTGGTGAGCAGTACTTC.